A single sample is the source of the 10 T cell receptor beta chains below, sequenced in a study of CD8+ T cells in alopecia areata (dated by TCRdb to the late 2010s). In the paper's terms, the time point label means: more than 3 weeks on oral tofacitinib. According to the study, the label for this sample's treatment or condition signals: oral pan-JAK inhibitor, 5-10 mg twice daily. To prepare the library, the immunoSEQ multiplex PCR assay was applied. For TCR sequencing, RNA was extracted from every sample and reverse transcribed into cDNA to serve as template. TCRdb mirrors the immuneACCESS table, restricted to in-frame sequences. Some clones are absent from its copies; in checked studies, under half trace to an unresolved V gene, and the reason for the others is unknown. This sample has about 160,000 clones in its table, and roughly 65% of those were observed once. 0.7% to 1% of the sample goes to the ten largest clones.

Sequencing used CD4+ T cells sorted from blood, obtained at week 4, from a patient treated with tofacitinib. Receptors were obtained from a human donor with alopecia areata.

This rearrangement joins TRBV18 to TRBJ1-6; perhaps TRBD1 as D (5 bases). This CDR3 region has 14 residues. V was pared by 3 bases and J by 7 bases, with 10 bases between. Germline V gives CDR1 KGHSH, CDR2 LQKENI. This chain's CDR3 is CASSPGLQNSPLHF. The DNA of the CDR3 is TGTGCCAGCTCACCGGGACTGCAGAATTCACCCCTCCACTTT.

The chain combines TRBV6-5 with TRBJ2-7, with D unresolved. Germline-derived CDR1 and CDR2 are MNHEY and SVGAGI. V shed 2 bases and J shed 0 bases, with 11 bases lying between them. The CDR3 runs to 15 residues. Written as DNA, the CDR3 is TGTGCCAGCAGTTACAGCTTGACTCGCTCCTACGAGCAGTACTTC. This sequence encodes CASSYSLTRSYEQYF.

This clone was detected only once. The chain links TRBV25-1 to TRBJ2-5, with 8 nucleotides matching TRBD2. The CDR3 spans 16 residues. The germline CDR1 and CDR2 sequences are MGHDK and SYGVNS. V dropped 3 bases and J dropped 5; count of bases not matched to a gene: 11. CDR3: CASSEARGAPGETQYF. The CDR3 nucleotides read TGTGCCAGCAGTGAGGCGCGGGGGGCTCCGGGGGAGACCCAGTACTTC.

About this clone: Other DNA sequences in the sample encode the same CDR3. The rearrangement joins TRBV29-1 to TRBJ1-5; the D gene is possibly TRBD1 (5 bases). From germline, CDR1 is SQVTM and CDR2 ANQGSEA. This CDR3 spans 13 amino acids. The ends were cut back, 4 bases at V and 2 bases at J, with 9 bases in the middle. The CDR3 DNA is TGCAGCGTTGCGGGGGGTGGCAATCAGCCCCAGCATTTT. Translation: CSVAGGGNQPQHF.

The gene calls are TRBV9 and TRBJ1-1; D possibly corresponds to TRBD1 (5 bases). Trimming stripped 4 bases from V and 1 base from J, with 11 bases between. Germline-derived CDR1 and CDR2 are SGDLS and YYNGEE. This CDR3 region has 14 residues. This CDR3 reads CASSLEDRNTEAFF. CDR3 bases: TGTGCCAGCAGCCTCGAAGACAGGAACACTGAAGCTTTCTTT. Variable domain in full (rest from reference TRBV9 and TRBJ1-1): DSGVTQTPKHLITATGQRVTLRCSPRSGDLSVYWYQQSLDQGLQFLIQYYNGEERAKGNILERFSAQQFPDLHSELNLSSLELGDSALYFCASSLEDRNTEAFFGQGTRLTVV.

CDR3 DNA: TGTGCCAGCAGTTCTTTACCTTCCTACGAGCAGTACTTC. Encoded protein: CASSSLPSYEQYF. This chain uses TRBV9 with TRBJ2-5, with D hard to call. The J call may be incorrect, as the DNA end agrees better with TRBJ2-7. The CDR3 covers 13 residues. Germline CDR1 SGDLS, CDR2 YYNGEE.

V and J are TRBV9 and TRBJ2-2; 7 bases are shared with TRBD1. CDR1 SGDLS and CDR2 YYNGEE come from the germline V gene. J lost 3 bases, V lost 4 bases, and 9 bases had no gene match. The CDR3 totals 16 residues. CDR3 sequence (DNA): TGTGCCAGCAGCCCGACCGGGACAGTAGACACCGGGGAGCTGTTTTTT. Translated: CASSPTGTVDTGELFF.

The chain recombines TRBV30 with TRBJ1-1; tentatively, D is TRBD1 (5 bases). The CDR3 runs to 13 residues. V gave up 3 bases and J gave up 0 bases, with 8 bases separating them. Germline V gene sequence: CDR1 GTSNPN, CDR2 SVGIG (reference sequence). This CDR3 reads CAWRGVLNTEAFF. CDR3 DNA: TGTGCCTGGAGAGGGGTTTTGAACACTGAAGCTTTCTTT.

The CDR3 DNA is TGTGCCAGCAGCTTGGCAGGCACCGGGGAGCTGTTTTTT. Amino acid sequence: CASSLAGTGELFF. This chain connects TRBV7-9 to TRBJ2-2; D not certain. Looked up from germline, CDR1 is SEHNR and CDR2 is FQNEAQ (reference sequence). The CDR3 has 13 amino acids. V lost 3 bases, J lost 4 bases, and 6 bases lay in between.

The gene calls are TRBV30 and TRBJ2-7; 13 bases align to TRBD2. V was clipped by 2 bases and J by 0 bases; unmatched bases: 4. The CDR3 runs to 16 residues. Germline V lookup: CDR1 GTSNPN, CDR2 SVGIG (reference sequence). CDR3 sequence: CAWSRLAGGSSYEQYF. For the CDR3, the DNA is TGTGCCTGGAGTCGACTAGCGGGGGGCAGCTCCTACGAGCAGTACTTC.